The 28 T cell receptor beta chains below were found in one sample sequenced in a study of a mutant IDH1 vaccine in newly diagnosed glioma. Time point given: baseline, week 1 (first vaccination visit). Treatment given: pre-vaccination baseline after standard-of-care therapy. Sequencing was performed with immunoSEQ multiplex PCR; in TCRdb, only in-frame clones are kept and a portion is missing. The data contain about 51,000 clones, about 74% of them seen just once; the ten biggest clones take up less than 2%. The sequencing here drew on PBMCs, taken from a glioma patient treated with radiotherapy, temozolomide or both. These receptors came from a woman aged 40 to 55 with glioma.

V is TRBV6-1 and J is TRBJ1-5; D gene unclear. The CDR3 is made up of 13 amino acids. The V and J ends lost 2 bases and 7 bases respectively, with 9 bases between them. Germline V CDR1 and CDR2: MNHNS, SASEGT. CDR3 protein: CASSEKVRQPQHF. DNA for the CDR3: TGTGCCAGCAGTGAAAAGGTTCGGCAGCCCCAGCATTTT.

This chain links TRBV29-1 with TRBJ2-3, with 13 bases fitting TRBD2. The CDR3 has 16 residues. Trimming removed 3 bases from V and 3 bases from J; junction bases left unmatched: 6. Germline V gene lookup returns CDR1 SQVTM and CDR2 ANQGSEA. The CDR3 bases are TGCAGCGTTGACTGGACTAGCGGGGGAAGGACAGATACGCAGTATTTT. It is translated as CSVDWTSGGRTDTQYF.

This clone was observed a single time. The chain has TRBV6-9 and TRBJ1-1; D is perhaps TRBD1 (6 bases). Trimming stripped 7 bases from V and 1 base from J, with 13 bases between. This CDR3 is built from 14 residues. The germline V gene has CDR1 MNHGY and CDR2 SVAAGI. Here the CDR3 reads CASKGGRRNTEAFF. Written as DNA, the CDR3 is TGTGCCAGCAAGGGGGGACGGAGGAACACTGAAGCTTTCTTT.

The chain links TRBV13 to TRBJ1-2; D perhaps matches TRBD1 (5 bases). Deletions cut 4 bases from V and 5 bases from J, with 14 bases between. The V gene's germline CDR1 is PRHDT and CDR2 FYEKMQ (reference sequence). CDR3 length: 14 residues. CDR3 protein: CASSSGAVLYGYTF. The CDR3 nucleotides are TGTGCCAGCAGCTCCGGGGCCGTCTTGTATGGCTACACCTTC.

This sequence joins TRBV5-4 and TRBJ2-5; 12 bases line up with TRBD1. Losses at the gene ends were 5 bases for V and 5 bases for J; bases not matched to a gene: 7. The length of the CDR3 is 15 residues. The germline gives CDR1 SGHNT, CDR2 YYREEE (reference sequence). CDR3 DNA: TGTGCCAGCAGTCGAGGGACAGGGGGCCGGGAGACCCAGTACTTC. Amino acids: CASSRGTGGRETQYF.

The J gene is TRBJ2-7, the V gene TRBV2; no definite D call. The germline V gene encodes CDR1 SNHLY and CDR2 FYNNEI. The CDR3 length is 12 residues. Between the trimmed V and J ends, which lost 7 bases and 1 base, there was a span of 8 bases. CDR3 protein: CASNPVSYEQYF. CDR3 nucleotides: TGTGCCAGCAATCCGGTTTCCTACGAGCAGTACTTC.

This chain uses TRBV27 with TRBJ2-2; D might be TRBD2 (5 bases). The V gene's germline CDR1 is MNHEY and CDR2 SMNVEV (reference sequence). This CDR3 region has 14 residues. V lost 7 bases, J lost 3 bases, and 12 bases lay in between. The CDR3 loop is CASKRAADTGELFF. CDR3 nucleotide sequence: TGTGCCAGCAAACGGGCAGCGGACACCGGGGAGCTGTTTTTT.

The chain joins TRBV14 to TRBJ2-5; the D gene is possibly TRBD1 (5 bases). The V and J ends lost 2 bases and 2 bases respectively, with 9 bases between them. Germline assignment: CDR1 SGHDN and CDR2 FVKESK. The CDR3 loop spans 14 amino acids. The CDR3 loop is CASSQNQGQETQYF. The CDR3 nucleotides read TGTGCCAGCAGCCAAAATCAGGGTCAAGAGACCCAGTACTTC. The variable domain in full, with the rest retrieved from reference TRBV14 and TRBJ2-5, is EAGVTQFPSHSVIEKGQTVTLRCDPISGHDNLYWYRRVMGKEIKFLLHFVKESKQDESGMPNNRFLAERTGGTYSTLKVQPAELEDSGVYFCASSQNQGQETQYFGPGTRLLVL.

V and J are TRBV5-1 and TRBJ1-2, with 10 bases lining up with TRBD1. Per the germline V gene, CDR1 is SGHRS and CDR2 is YFSETQ. CDR3 length: 16 residues. The J segment lost 2 bases and the V segment lost 1 base, leaving 5 bases of the junction unmatched. The CDR3 sequence is CASSLRDRGWNYGYTF. CDR3 in DNA: TGCGCCAGCAGCTTGCGGGACAGGGGATGGAACTATGGCTACACCTTC.

CDR3 in DNA: TGTGCCAGCCTCTCCGGGCACCGAGGCACTGAAGCTTTCTTT. Amino acids: CASLSGHRGTEAFF. The V and J genes are TRBV2 and TRBJ1-1; D unclear. Germline V gives CDR1 SNHLY, CDR2 FYNNEI. Between the trimmed V and J ends, which lost 8 bases and 4 bases, there was a span of 17 bases. The CDR3 runs 14 residues.

V and J are TRBV29-1 and TRBJ1-4, with 10 positions matching TRBD1. The CDR3 is 11 amino acids. Germline V lookup: CDR1 SQVTM, CDR2 ANQGSEA. With V trimmed by 7 bases and J by 12 bases, 5 bases remained unmatched. CDR3 residues: CSAIGQGELFF. In nucleotides, the CDR3 is TGCAGCGCCATAGGACAGGGGGAACTGTTTTTT.

The chain uses TRBV30 and TRBJ2-1; tentatively, D is TRBD1 or TRBD2 (6 bases each). Trimming stripped 4 bases from V and 10 bases from J, with 17 bases between. Germline V gene lookup returns CDR1 GTSNPN and CDR2 SVGIG (reference sequence). The CDR3 has 13 residues. The CDR3: CAWTRGGRREQFF. The CDR3 DNA sequence: TGTGCCTGGACTCGAGGGGGGCGAAGGGAGCAGTTCTTC. The variable domain in full, with the rest retrieved from reference TRBV30 and TRBJ2-1, is SQTIHQWPATLVQPVGSPLSLECTVEGTSNPNLYWYRQAAGRGLQLLFYSVGIGQISSEVPQNLSASRPQDRQFILSSKKLLLSDSGFYLCAWTRGGRREQFFGPGTRLTVL.

The chain is built from TRBV5-1 and TRBJ2-3; D not certain. The CDR3 loop spans 14 amino acids. CDR1 is SGHRS, CDR2 YFSETQ, per germline. Between the trimmed V and J ends, which lost 2 bases and 4 bases, there was a span of 11 bases. This CDR3 reads CASSFSQMADTQYF. The CDR3 nucleotides read TGCGCCAGCAGCTTTTCTCAGATGGCAGATACGCAGTATTTT. The entire variable domain, with the rest obtained from reference TRBV5-1 and TRBJ2-3, is as follows: KAGVTQTPRYLIKTRGQQVTLSCSPISGHRSVSWYQQTPGQGLQFLFEYFSETQRNKGNFPGRFSGRQFSNSRSEMNVSTLELGDSALYLCASSFSQMADTQYFGPGTRLTVL.

This clone was counted between two and nine times. The gene calls are TRBV6-1 and TRBJ2-7; perhaps TRBD1 as D (6 bases). The CDR3 sequence is 14 residues long. In germline, CDR1 is MNHNS, CDR2 SASEGT. The V end was cut by 2 bases, the J end by 6 bases, with 14 bases between. CDR3 sequence: CASSEQGTMGEQYF. For the CDR3, the DNA is TGTGCCAGCAGTGAACAGGGGACCATGGGCGAGCAGTACTTC.

V usage is TRBV2 and J usage is TRBJ2-1, with 7 bases aligning to TRBD1. The junction had 7 bases not matched to a gene; V was cut back by 6 bases and J by 2 bases. The CDR3 spans 15 residues. Germline CDR1 reads SNHLY; CDR2 reads FYNNEI. The CDR3 coding sequence is TGTGCCAGCAGACCCGCAAGGGGGCCCTACAATGAGCAGTTCTTC. Translation gives CASRPARGPYNEQFF.

The V call is TRBV6-1, the J call TRBJ2-2; 7 bases line up with TRBD2. The CDR3 covers 14 residues. Unmatched junction bases numbered 5, after V lost 5 bases and J lost 5 bases. Germline CDR1 is MNHNS and CDR2 is SASEGT. The CDR3 sequence is CASSIQAGTGELFF. DNA of the CDR3: TGTGCCAGCAGTATTCAAGCGGGGACCGGGGAGCTGTTTTTT.

The V gene is TRBV5-1, the J gene TRBJ2-3, with TRBD1 as a possible D gene (6 bases). V lost 0 bases and J 6 bases, leaving 11 bases between the germline ends. The CDR3 is 14 residues long. Germline assignment: CDR1 SGHRS and CDR2 YFSETQ. Here the CDR3 DNA reads TGCGCCAGCAGCTTGGGGCAGGGGTTCGATACGCAGTATTTT. Residues: CASSLGQGFDTQYF.

The rearrangement joins TRBV6-5 to TRBJ2-7; weak D call: TRBD2 (7 bases). CDR3 length: 14 amino acids. With 3 bases removed from V and 3 bases from J, the gap between germline ends came to 12 bases. Per germline, CDR1 MNHEY and CDR2 SVGAGI. CDR3 coding DNA: TGTGCCAGCAGTTATGGAGGGGGGGGCTACGAGCAGTACTTC. Residues: CASSYGGGGYEQYF.

This chain connects TRBV30 to TRBJ1-1; D gene uncertain. Trimming cost V 0 bases and J 0 bases, with 5 bases left between them. CDR1 and CDR2 (germline): GTSNPN, SVGIG (reference sequence). CDR3 length: 13 amino acids. CDR3 protein: CAWSVGMNTEAFF. The CDR3 region has the DNA TGTGCCTGGAGTGTGGGGATGAACACTGAAGCTTTCTTT.

This clone has just one count. The chain couples TRBV4-3 to TRBJ2-3, with 8 positions matching TRBD2. Per the germline V gene, CDR1 is LGHNA and CDR2 is YSLEER. CDR3 length: 19 amino acids. Trimming took 0 bases from V and 4 from J; bases not matched to a gene: 15. The CDR3 protein is CASSQDPRGGPSGPDTQYF. In nucleotides, the CDR3 is TGCGCCAGCAGCCAAGATCCTCGCGGGGGGCCCTCGGGTCCAGATACGCAGTATTTT.

This clone was picked up one time. The V and J genes are TRBV6-4 and TRBJ1-2; maybe TRBD1 (6 bases). The CDR3 runs 15 residues. Trimming left V 4 bases short and J 4 bases short, with 16 bases between. CDR1 is MRHNA, CDR2 SNTAGT, per germline. The CDR3 nucleotides read TGTGCCAGCAGTGTCGGAGCCGGGGGGCTCTATGGCTACACCTTC. This sequence encodes CASSVGAGGLYGYTF.

The V call is TRBV5-1, the J call TRBJ2-3, with D possibly called TRBD1 or TRBD2 (5 bases each). The germline gives CDR1 SGHRS, CDR2 YFSETQ. There are 18 residues in the CDR3. Trimming took off 8 bases at V and 2 bases at J, with 27 bases between the two ends. CDR3 region: CASCTNAWGPPHTDTQYF. The CDR3 DNA follows: TGCGCCAGTTGTACAAACGCCTGGGGACCCCCACACACAGATACGCAGTATTTT. Based on the CDR3 plus reference TRBV5-1 and TRBJ2-3, the full variable domain is KAGVTQTPRYLIKTRGQQVTLSCSPISGHRSVSWYQQTPGQGLQFLFEYFSETQRNKGNFPGRFSGRQFSNSRSEMNVSTLELGDSALYLCASCTNAWGPPHTDTQYFGPGTRLTVL.

The rearrangement joins TRBV6-5 to TRBJ1-1; 9 bases match TRBD1. The V segment lost 6 bases and the J segment 4 bases; nucleotides outside the gene matches: 6. Germline CDR1 reads MNHEY; CDR2 reads SVGAGI. CDR3 length: 14 amino acids. The CDR3 loop reads CASRDRGKSTEAFF. The DNA of the CDR3 is TGTGCCAGCAGGGACAGGGGAAAGAGCACTGAAGCTTTCTTT.

V gene TRBV29-1 combines with J gene TRBJ2-1, with D possibly being TRBD2 (7 bases). Trimming shortened V by 3 bases and J by 0 bases, and 12 bases separated the two germline ends. CDR3 length: 15 residues. From germline, CDR1 is SQVTM and CDR2 ANQGSEA. CDR3 region: CSVDGGASSYNEQFF. CDR3 in DNA: TGCAGCGTTGATGGGGGGGCAAGCTCCTACAATGAGCAGTTCTTC.

This CDR3 is CASSLSLVNTEAFF. The CDR3 nucleotides read TGTGCCAGCAGCTTATCGTTGGTGAACACTGAAGCTTTCTTT. The rearrangement joins TRBV7-2 to TRBJ1-1, with no clear D. CDR3 size: 14 residues. The germline V and J ends were trimmed by 2 bases and 0 bases, with 7 bases remaining between them. Germline CDR1 reads SGHTA; CDR2 reads FQGNSA.

This clone was detected only a few times. The chain carries TRBV5-1 and TRBJ1-5, with D hard to call. With 0 bases removed from V and 4 bases from J, the gap between germline ends came to 8 bases. CDR3 length: 14 residues. Germline CDR1 reads SGHRS; CDR2 reads YFSETQ. The CDR3, as DNA: TGCGCCAGCAGCTTGGAAAGTCCGAATCAGCCCCAGCATTTT. Encoded protein: CASSLESPNQPQHF.

In this sample, this clone turned up once. The J gene is TRBJ2-3, the V gene TRBV5-4; D is unresolved. Trimming pared 5 bases from V and 2 bases from J, leaving 6 bases between. This CDR3 region has 12 residues. Germline CDR1 and CDR2: SGHNT and YYREEE (reference sequence). The CDR3, as DNA: TGTGCCAGCAGTCGCTTCACAGATACGCAGTATTTT. The encoded protein is CASSRFTDTQYF.

This chain joins TRBV7-9 and TRBJ2-4; TRBD2 aligns across 7 bases. This CDR3 comprises 14 residues. V was pared by 9 bases and J by 2 bases, with 7 bases of the junction left unmatched. The germline gives CDR1 SEHNR, CDR2 FQNEAQ (reference sequence). The CDR3 nucleotides read TGTGCCAGTGGGAGCGGGGTGACCAAAAACATTCAGTACTTC. It translates to CASGSGVTKNIQYF.